Below are 6 T cell receptor beta chains sequenced from a single sample in a study of OX40 agonist ivuxolimab in advanced cancers. Method: immunoSEQ multiplex PCR; TCRdb's copy keeps in-frame clones and lacks some. The table lists about 64,000 clones, around 89% of them singletons. The sequences come from CD4+ or CD8+ T cells sorted from blood, collected in a trial of the OX40 agonist ivuxolimab. These receptors were taken from an adult with an advanced solid tumor such as melanoma, head and neck, liver or kidney cancer.

This rearrangement joins TRBV10-3 to TRBJ2-3, with D possibly TRBD2 on 7 matching bases. Per the germline V gene, CDR1 is ENHRY and CDR2 is SYGVKD. CDR3 length: 14 amino acids. The V end lost 8 bases, the J end lost 4 bases, and 16 bases lay between the germline ends. The CDR3 loop reads CAIQGGGVSDTQYF. The CDR3 DNA reads as TGTGCCATCCAGGGAGGGGGAGTTTCAGATACGCAGTATTTT.

The chain employs TRBV30 and TRBJ2-3; a weak D match, TRBD1 (6 bases). This CDR3 has 14 residues. Trimming removed 2 bases at V and 2 bases at J, with 11 bases between. From germline, CDR1 is GTSNPN and CDR2 SVGIG (reference sequence). Here the CDR3 reads CAWSRQEVTDTQYF. The CDR3 DNA sequence: TGTGCCTGGAGTCGACAGGAGGTCACAGATACGCAGTATTTT.

The rearrangement uses TRBV19 and TRBJ1-1, with unresolved D. This CDR3 region has 13 residues. From germline, CDR1 is LNHDA and CDR2 SQIVND (reference sequence). V dropped 2 bases and J dropped 2 bases, with 6 bases sitting between them. The DNA for the CDR3 is TGTGCCAGTAGTATAACGGGAAACACTGAAGCTTTCTTT. Its protein product is CASSITGNTEAFF.

CDR3 DNA sequence: TGTGCCAGCAGTGAAGTTAGGGGCAGGGTTAGCACAGATACGCAGTATTTT. Encoded protein: CASSEVRGRVSTDTQYF. The chain recombines TRBV2 with TRBJ2-3; tentative D call: TRBD1 (5 bases). CDR1 is SNHLY, CDR2 FYNNEI, per germline. This CDR3 region has 17 residues. Trimming pared 1 base from V and 0 bases from J, leaving 14 bases between.

The chain has TRBV28 and TRBJ2-5, with 11 bases fitting TRBD2. Germline values: CDR1 MDHEN, CDR2 SYDVKM. The V segment lost 5 bases and the J segment 4 bases; nucleotides outside the gene matches: 6. CDR3 length equals 15 residues. The DNA of the CDR3 is TGTGCCAGCAGTGTTAGCGGGAGGGCCTCAGAGACCCAGTACTTC. It encodes CASSVSGRASETQYF.

The genes are TRBV5-1 and TRBJ2-2; D perhaps matches TRBD1 (6 bases). The CDR3 has 15 residues. V was clipped by 3 bases and J by 0 bases, with 9 bases between them. CDR1 is SGHRS and CDR2 is YFSETQ in the germline V gene. The CDR3 nucleotides are TGCGCCAGCAGCTCCGGGACAACGAACACCGGGGAGCTGTTTTTT. This gives the protein CASSSGTTNTGELFF.